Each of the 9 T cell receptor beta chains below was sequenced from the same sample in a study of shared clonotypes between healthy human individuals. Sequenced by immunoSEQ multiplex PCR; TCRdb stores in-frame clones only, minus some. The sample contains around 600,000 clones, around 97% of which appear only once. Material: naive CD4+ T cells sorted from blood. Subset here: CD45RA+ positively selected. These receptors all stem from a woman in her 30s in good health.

The CDR3 sequence: CASSFRDGTSGRVGMYEQYF. CDR3 nucleotide sequence: TGTGCCAGCAGCTTCCGGGATGGGACTAGCGGGAGGGTAGGCATGTACGAGCAGTACTTC. V usage is TRBV5-4 and J usage is TRBJ2-7, with 16 nucleotides matching TRBD2. V shed 2 bases and J 4 bases; nucleotides not matched to a gene: 15. Germline lookup yields CDR1 SGHNT and CDR2 YYREEE (reference sequence). The CDR3 extends over 20 amino acids.

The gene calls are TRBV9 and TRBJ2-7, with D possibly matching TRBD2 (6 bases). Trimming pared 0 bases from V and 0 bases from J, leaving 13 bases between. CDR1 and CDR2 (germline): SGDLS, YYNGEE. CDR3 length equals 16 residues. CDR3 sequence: CASSVDGLASSYEQYF. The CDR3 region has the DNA TGTGCCAGCAGCGTAGATGGGCTAGCGAGCTCCTACGAGCAGTACTTC.

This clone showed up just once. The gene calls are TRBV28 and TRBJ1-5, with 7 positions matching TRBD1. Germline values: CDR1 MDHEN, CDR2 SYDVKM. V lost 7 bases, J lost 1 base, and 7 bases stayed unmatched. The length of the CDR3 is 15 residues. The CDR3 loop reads CASNHRGISNQPQHF. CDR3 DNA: TGTGCCAGCAACCACAGGGGAATAAGCAATCAGCCCCAGCATTTT.

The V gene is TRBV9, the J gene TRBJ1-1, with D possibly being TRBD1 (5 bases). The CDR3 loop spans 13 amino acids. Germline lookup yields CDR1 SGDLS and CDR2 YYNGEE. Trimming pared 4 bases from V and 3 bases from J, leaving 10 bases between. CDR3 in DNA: TGTGCCAGCAGCCGGGGGATGGACACTGAAGCTTTCTTT. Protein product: CASSRGMDTEAFF. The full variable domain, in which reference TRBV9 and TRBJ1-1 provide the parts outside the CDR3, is DSGVTQTPKHLITATGQRVTLRCSPRSGDLSVYWYQQSLDQGLQFLIQYYNGEERAKGNILERFSAQQFPDLHSELNLSSLELGDSALYFCASSRGMDTEAFFGQGTRLTVV.

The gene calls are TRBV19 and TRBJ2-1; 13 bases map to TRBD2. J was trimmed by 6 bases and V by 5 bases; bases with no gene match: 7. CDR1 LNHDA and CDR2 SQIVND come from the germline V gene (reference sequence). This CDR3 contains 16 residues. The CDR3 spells CASSLPGTSGINEQFF. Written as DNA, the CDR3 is TGTGCCAGTAGTCTCCCCGGGACTAGCGGGATCAATGAGCAGTTCTTC. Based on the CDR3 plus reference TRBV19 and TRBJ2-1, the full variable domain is DGGITQSPKYLFRKEGQNVTLSCEQNLNHDAMYWYRQDPGQGLRLIYYSQIVNDFQKGDIAEGYSVSREKKESFPLTVTSAQKNPTAFYLCASSLPGTSGINEQFFGPGTRLTVL.

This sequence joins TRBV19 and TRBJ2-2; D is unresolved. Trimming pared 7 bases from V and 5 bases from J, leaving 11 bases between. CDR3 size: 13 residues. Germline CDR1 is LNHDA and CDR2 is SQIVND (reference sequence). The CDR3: CASIFDLTGELFF. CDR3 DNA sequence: TGTGCCAGTATCTTCGATCTTACCGGGGAGCTGTTTTTT.

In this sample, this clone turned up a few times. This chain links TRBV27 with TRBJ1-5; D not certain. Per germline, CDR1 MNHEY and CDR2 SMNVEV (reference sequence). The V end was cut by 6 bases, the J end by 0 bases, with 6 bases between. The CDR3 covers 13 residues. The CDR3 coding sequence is TGTGCCAGCAGGGGCCCTAGCAATCAGCCCCAGCATTTT. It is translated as CASRGPSNQPQHF.

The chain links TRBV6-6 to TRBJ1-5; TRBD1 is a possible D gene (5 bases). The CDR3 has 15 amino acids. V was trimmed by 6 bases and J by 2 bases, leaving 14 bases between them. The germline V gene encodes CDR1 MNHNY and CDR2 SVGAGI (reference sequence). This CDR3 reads CASSSSDSRNQPQHF. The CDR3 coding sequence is TGTGCCAGCAGCTCCTCAGACAGTCGCAATCAGCCCCAGCATTTT.

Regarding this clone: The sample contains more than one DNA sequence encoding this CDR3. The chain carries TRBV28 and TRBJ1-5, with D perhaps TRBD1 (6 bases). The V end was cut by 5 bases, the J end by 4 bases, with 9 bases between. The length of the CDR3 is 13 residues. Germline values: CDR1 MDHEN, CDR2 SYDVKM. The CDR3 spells CASSQQGNQPQHF. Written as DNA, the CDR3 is TGTGCCAGCAGTCAACAGGGAAATCAGCCCCAGCATTTT.